Listed here are 23 T cell receptor beta chains from one sample, sequenced in a study of T cell responses to AZD1222 COVID-19 vaccine (dated by TCRdb to the early 2020s). Per the publication, the time point label means: baseline before first vaccination. The protocol used for the library was the immunoSEQ multiplex PCR assay. TCRdb limited this immuneACCESS table to in-frame rearrangements with V and J called. A share of clones is missing; checked studies link under half to unresolved V genes, and the rest is unexplained. The sample contains fewer than 120,000 clones, about four fifths of them found a single time. The top ten clones comprise around 4.6% of the sample. This sample comprised peripheral blood, obtained on day 0 of AZD1222 vaccination. The origin of the receptors is an adult in good health.

The V gene is TRBV28, the J gene TRBJ1-2; the D is unclear. This CDR3 contains 15 residues. Between the trimmed V and J ends, which lost 5 bases and 5 bases, there was a span of 18 bases. Germline loops: CDR1 MDHEN, CDR2 SYDVKM. CDR3 coding DNA: TGTGCCAGCAGTCGGCCCCCCCCAGTGGGGTATGGCTACACCTTC. Its protein product is CASSRPPPVGYGYTF.

The CDR3 coding sequence is TGTGCCAGCAGTGAACAGATAACTGGAAACACCATATATTTT. Protein product: CASSEQITGNTIYF. This chain uses TRBV27 with TRBJ1-3; D not resolved. V was pared by 5 bases and J by 2 bases, with 10 bases between. CDR3 length: 14 residues. Germline CDR1 reads MNHEY; CDR2 reads SMNVEV (reference sequence).

The rearrangement joins TRBV6-2 or TRBV6-3 to TRBJ2-2; D gene ambiguous. Trimming shortened V by 3 bases and J by 1 base, and 6 bases separated the two germline ends. CDR3 length: 14 amino acids. Germline V gene lookup returns CDR1 MNHEY and CDR2 SVGEGT. The DNA of the CDR3 is TGTGCCAGCAGTTATGATTGGAACACCGGGGAGCTGTTTTTT. It codes for CASSYDWNTGELFF.

The chain recombines TRBV5-5 with TRBJ2-4, with a weak D call TRBD1 (5 bases). Trimming took 4 bases from V and 3 from J, leaving 11 bases between them. The V gene's germline CDR1 is SGHKS and CDR2 YYEKEE (reference sequence). The CDR3 loop spans 14 amino acids. The CDR3 coding sequence is TGTGCCAGCAGCCAGGACATAAACAAAAACATTCAGTACTTC. Protein product: CASSQDINKNIQYF.

This chain links TRBV7-3 with TRBJ2-5; D tentatively reads TRBD1 or TRBD2 (6 bases each). V lost 4 bases, J lost 1 base, and 16 bases lay in between. Germline V CDR1 and CDR2: SGHTA, FQGTGA. CDR3 length: 16 amino acids. In nucleotides, the CDR3 is TGTGCCAGCAGCTCTTACCCTCCGGGGGCCCAAGAGACCCAGTACTTC. Its protein product is CASSSYPPGAQETQYF.

The chain joins TRBV30 to TRBJ2-7, with 9 bases matching TRBD1. CDR1 is GTSNPN and CDR2 is SVGIG in the germline V gene (reference sequence). The CDR3 has 13 amino acids. The junction had 5 bases not matched to a gene; V was cut back by 3 bases and J by 5 bases. CDR3 nucleotide sequence: TGTGCCTGGAGACAGGGGGCGCGGAACGAGCAGTACTTC. Amino acids: CAWRQGARNEQYF.

V and J are TRBV4-3 and TRBJ1-2; D not resolved. This CDR3 spans 15 amino acids. Germline V gives CDR1 LGHNA, CDR2 YSLEER. Trimming pared 1 base from V and 0 bases from J, leaving 9 bases between. The CDR3 DNA reads TGCGCCAGCAGCCAAGGACTCCTTTCTAACTATGGCTACACCTTC. Encoded protein: CASSQGLLSNYGYTF.

The chain combines TRBV19 with TRBJ2-4; D gene ambiguous. The ends were cut back, 10 bases at V and 4 bases at J, with 20 bases in the middle. This CDR3 has 15 residues. Germline CDR1 is LNHDA and CDR2 is SQIVND (reference sequence). The CDR3 here is CATPRRRDIKNIQYF. DNA of the CDR3: TGTGCCACCCCGAGGCGCCGTGACATAAAAAACATTCAGTACTTC. Complete variable domain (other parts from reference TRBV19 and TRBJ2-4): DGGITQSPKYLFRKEGQNVTLSCEQNLNHDAMYWYRQDPGQGLRLIYYSQIVNDFQKGDIAEGYSVSREKKESFPLTVTSAQKNPTAFYLCATPRRRDIKNIQYFGAGTRLSVL.

The rearrangement links TRBV7-2 to TRBJ1-1, with TRBD1 as a possible D gene (6 bases). V was pared by 4 bases and J by 5 bases, with 17 bases between. From germline, CDR1 is SGHTA and CDR2 FQGNSA. This CDR3 has 15 residues. This CDR3 reads CASSSPGGRETEAFF. CDR3 DNA sequence: TGTGCCAGCAGCTCGCCCGGGGGGCGGGAAACTGAAGCTTTCTTT.

The gene calls are TRBV7-2 and TRBJ1-1, with D unresolved. The germline CDR1 and CDR2 sequences are SGHTA and FQGNSA. V lost 5 bases and J 1 base, leaving 14 bases between the germline ends. This CDR3 spans 15 amino acids. In nucleotides, the CDR3 is TGTGCCAGCAGCCAAACTTATGGTCAGAACACTGAAGCTTTCTTT. Amino acids: CASSQTYGQNTEAFF.

The CDR3 DNA sequence: TGTGCCAGCAGTTCGCCAAACAGCGGCTCCAATGAGCAGTTCTTC. Translated: CASSSPNSGSNEQFF. This chain connects TRBV6-2 or TRBV6-3 to TRBJ2-1; tentatively, D is TRBD2 (5 bases). This CDR3 is 15 amino acids long. Germline CDR1 MNHEY, CDR2 SVGEGT. V shed 4 bases and J shed 6 bases, with 16 bases lying between them.

The chain has TRBV10-2 and TRBJ2-5; TRBD2 might be the D (7 bases). The CDR3 sequence is 12 residues long. CDR1 WSHSY and CDR2 SAAADI come from the germline V gene. Trimming left V 8 bases short and J 5 bases short, with 12 bases between. CDR3 protein: CASPGGRETQYF. For the CDR3, the DNA is TGCGCCAGCCCCGGGGGGCGGGAGACCCAGTACTTC.

The rearrangement uses TRBV19 and TRBJ1-1; 12 bases fit TRBD1. The CDR3 has 17 amino acids. V lost 6 bases, J lost 4 bases, and 12 bases stayed unmatched. Germline CDR1 reads LNHDA; CDR2 reads SQIVND (reference sequence). The CDR3 coding sequence is TGTGCCAGTAGCAGACCGGGACAGGGGGCGCGTGGCACTGAAGCTTTCTTT. It specifies CASSRPGQGARGTEAFF. The full variable domain, rest sourced from reference TRBV19 and TRBJ1-1, is DGGITQSPKYLFRKEGQNVTLSCEQNLNHDAMYWYRQDPGQGLRLIYYSQIVNDFQKGDIAEGYSVSREKKESFPLTVTSAQKNPTAFYLCASSRPGQGARGTEAFFGQGTRLTVV.

This clone showed up just once. The genes are TRBV24-1 and TRBJ2-7, with 7 bases fitting TRBD2. The V segment lost 8 bases and the J segment 6 bases; nucleotides outside the gene matches: 9. CDR3 length equals 13 residues. CDR1 is KGHDR, CDR2 SFDVKD, per germline. The CDR3 reads CATMSSGISEQYF. CDR3 in DNA: TGTGCCACCATGTCAAGCGGGATTAGCGAGCAGTACTTC.

This chain uses TRBV4-1 with TRBJ2-3; TRBD2 matches at 7 bases. There are 17 residues in the CDR3. The germline gives CDR1 MGHRA, CDR2 YSYEKL. V was clipped by 5 bases and J by 4 bases; unmatched bases: 15. The CDR3 DNA is TGCGCCAGCAGCGCCCGGGACTATACCTGGAGCGCAGATACGCAGTATTTT. Amino acids: CASSARDYTWSADTQYF.

The V and J genes are TRBV18 and TRBJ1-6; D might be TRBD1 (6 bases). The germline CDR1 and CDR2 sequences are KGHSH and LQKENI. The CDR3 has 16 amino acids. V was shortened by 4 bases and J by 7 bases, with 17 bases between the two germline ends. In nucleotides, the CDR3 is TGTGCCAGCTCACAAACCGGAACAGGGCGCAATTCACCCCTCCACTTT. It yields the protein CASSQTGTGRNSPLHF.

This chain links TRBV7-9 with TRBJ2-7; D unresolved. Trimming took off 5 bases at V and 2 bases at J, with 7 bases between the two ends. CDR1 SEHNR and CDR2 FQNEAQ come from the germline V gene (reference sequence). The CDR3 contains 12 residues. This CDR3 reads CASSLDPYEQYF. In DNA, the CDR3 is TGTGCCAGCAGCCTCGATCCCTACGAGCAGTACTTC.

The chain recombines TRBV7-9 with TRBJ1-2, with D unresolved. This CDR3 is built from 14 residues. V lost 3 bases and J 4 bases, leaving 12 bases between the germline ends. The germline CDR1 and CDR2 sequences are SEHNR and FQNEAQ (reference sequence). The chain's CDR3 is CASSFGDPSYGYTF. The CDR3 coding sequence is TGTGCCAGCAGCTTCGGAGATCCTTCCTATGGCTACACCTTC.

V and J are TRBV18 and TRBJ1-2, with no clear D. From germline, CDR1 is KGHSH and CDR2 LQKENI. The V end was cut by 2 bases, the J end by 4 bases, with 8 bases between. The CDR3 is made up of 13 amino acids. CDR3 sequence (DNA): TGTGCCAGCTCACCAAGTGAGCTCTATGGCTACACCTTC. It codes for CASSPSELYGYTF.

This sequence joins TRBV5-5 and TRBJ2-7, with 7 bases aligning to TRBD1. V was pared by 0 bases and J by 2 bases, with 2 bases of the junction left unmatched. Germline CDR1 SGHKS, CDR2 YYEKEE (reference sequence). The CDR3 contains 14 residues. The CDR3 protein is CASSLVGGPYEQYF. The CDR3 DNA reads as TGTGCCAGCAGCTTGGTAGGGGGCCCCTACGAGCAGTACTTC.

Notes on this clone: This same CDR3 is encoded by further DNA sequences in the sample. The chain recombines TRBV4-1 with TRBJ2-1, with 9 nucleotides matching TRBD1. The CDR3 has 14 residues. The ends lost 1 base at V and 7 bases at J; junction bases unmatched: 2. Germline V gene data show CDR1 as MGHRA and CDR2 as YSYEKL. The CDR3 nucleotides read TGCGCCAGCAGCCAAGGGACAGGGGATAATGAGCAGTTCTTC. Translation: CASSQGTGDNEQFF.

The V gene is TRBV21-1, the J gene TRBJ1-3; the D segment call TRBD1 is taken from the table without a DNA check. TRBV21-1 is reported as a pseudogene. The CDR3 consists of 15 residues. CDR3 DNA: TGTGCCAGCAGCAAAGACAGGGCATCAGGAAACACCATATATTTT. Its translation is CASSKDRASGNTIYF.

This clone has only one observation. The chain employs TRBV6-5 and TRBJ1-2, with no clear D. This CDR3 is 13 amino acids long. Germline CDR1 and CDR2: MNHEY and SVGAGI. Trimming stripped 6 bases from V and 4 bases from J, with 12 bases between. The CDR3 DNA reads as TGTGCCAGCAGAAACCTACAGAGCTATGGCTACACCTTC. This encodes CASRNLQSYGYTF.